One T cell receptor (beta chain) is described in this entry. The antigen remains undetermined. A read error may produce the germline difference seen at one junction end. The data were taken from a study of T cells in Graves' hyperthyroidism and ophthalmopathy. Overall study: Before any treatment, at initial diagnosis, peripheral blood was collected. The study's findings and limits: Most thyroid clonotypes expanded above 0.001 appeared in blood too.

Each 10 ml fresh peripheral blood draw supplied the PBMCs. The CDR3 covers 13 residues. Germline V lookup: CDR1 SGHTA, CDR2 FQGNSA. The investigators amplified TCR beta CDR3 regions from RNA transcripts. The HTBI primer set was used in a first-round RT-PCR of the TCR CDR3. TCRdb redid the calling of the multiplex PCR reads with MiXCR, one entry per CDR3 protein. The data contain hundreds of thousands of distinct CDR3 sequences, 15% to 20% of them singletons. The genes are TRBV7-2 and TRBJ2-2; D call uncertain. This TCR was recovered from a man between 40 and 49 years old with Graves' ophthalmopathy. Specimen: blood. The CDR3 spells CASSQRESGELFF. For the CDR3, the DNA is TGCGCCAGCAGCCAACGAGAAAGCGGGGAGCTGTTTTTT.